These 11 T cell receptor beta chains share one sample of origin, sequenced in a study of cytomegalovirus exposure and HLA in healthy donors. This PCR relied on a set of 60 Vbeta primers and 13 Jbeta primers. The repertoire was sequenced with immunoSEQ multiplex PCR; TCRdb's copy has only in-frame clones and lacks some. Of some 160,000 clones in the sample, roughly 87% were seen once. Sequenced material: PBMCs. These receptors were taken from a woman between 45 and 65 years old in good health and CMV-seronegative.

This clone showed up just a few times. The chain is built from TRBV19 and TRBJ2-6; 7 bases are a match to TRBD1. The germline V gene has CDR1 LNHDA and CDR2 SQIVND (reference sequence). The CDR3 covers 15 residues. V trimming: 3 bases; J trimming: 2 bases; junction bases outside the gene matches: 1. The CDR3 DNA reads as TGTGCCAGTAGTATCCAGGGGGCTGGGGCCAACGTCCTGACTTTC. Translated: CASSIQGAGANVLTF.

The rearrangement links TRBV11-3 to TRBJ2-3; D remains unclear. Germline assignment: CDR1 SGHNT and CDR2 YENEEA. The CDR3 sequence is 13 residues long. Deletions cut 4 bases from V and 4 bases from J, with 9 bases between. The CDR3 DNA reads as TGTGCCAGCAGCTCTTTCCCCTCAGATACGCAGTATTTT. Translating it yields CASSSFPSDTQYF.

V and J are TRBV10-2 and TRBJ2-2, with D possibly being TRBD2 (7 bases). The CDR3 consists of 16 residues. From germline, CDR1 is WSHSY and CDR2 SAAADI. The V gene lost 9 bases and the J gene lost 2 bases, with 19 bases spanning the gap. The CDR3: CASSRGGPLNTGELFF. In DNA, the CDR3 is TGCGCCAGTTCGAGGGGGGGGCCTTTAAACACCGGGGAGCTGTTTTTT.

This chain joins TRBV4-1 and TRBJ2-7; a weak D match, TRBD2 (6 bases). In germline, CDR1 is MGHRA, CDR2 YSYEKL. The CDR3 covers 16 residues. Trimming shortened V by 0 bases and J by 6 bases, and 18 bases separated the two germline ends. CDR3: CASSQEGRQGLGEQYF. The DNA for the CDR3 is TGCGCCAGCAGCCAAGAGGGAAGGCAGGGACTGGGCGAGCAGTACTTC.

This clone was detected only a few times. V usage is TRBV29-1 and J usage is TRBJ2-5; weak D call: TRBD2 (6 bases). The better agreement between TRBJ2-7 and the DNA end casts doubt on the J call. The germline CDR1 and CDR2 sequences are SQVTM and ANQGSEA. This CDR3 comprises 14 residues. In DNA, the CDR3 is TGCAGCGGGGGGGAGGCCTTAGGCAACTACGAGCAGTACTTC. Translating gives CSGGEALGNYEQYF.

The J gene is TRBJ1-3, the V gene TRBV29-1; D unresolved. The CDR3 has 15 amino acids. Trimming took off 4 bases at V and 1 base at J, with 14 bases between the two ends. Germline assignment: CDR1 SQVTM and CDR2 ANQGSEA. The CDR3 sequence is CSVGQNPGSGNTIYF. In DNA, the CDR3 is TGCAGCGTTGGACAAAATCCGGGGTCTGGAAACACCATATATTTT.

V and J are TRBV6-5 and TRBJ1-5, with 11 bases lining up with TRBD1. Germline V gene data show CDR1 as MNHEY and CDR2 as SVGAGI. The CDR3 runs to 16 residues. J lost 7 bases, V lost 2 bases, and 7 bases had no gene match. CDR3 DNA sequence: TGTGCCAGCAGTTACACCCGGACAGGGGGCGGACAGCCCCAGCATTTT. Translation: CASSYTRTGGGQPQHF.

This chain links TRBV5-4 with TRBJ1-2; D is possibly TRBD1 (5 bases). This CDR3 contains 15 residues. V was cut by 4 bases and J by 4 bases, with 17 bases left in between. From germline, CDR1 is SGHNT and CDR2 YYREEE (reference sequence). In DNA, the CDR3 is TGTGCCAGCAGCCCGTGGCAGGGAGGTCCCTATGGCTACACCTTC. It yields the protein CASSPWQGGPYGYTF.

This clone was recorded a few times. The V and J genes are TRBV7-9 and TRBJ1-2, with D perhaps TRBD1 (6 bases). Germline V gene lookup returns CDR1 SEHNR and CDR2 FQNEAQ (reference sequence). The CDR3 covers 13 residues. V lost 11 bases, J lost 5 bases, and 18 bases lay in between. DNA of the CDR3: TGTGCCCTTCGGGGGGCTTCGGGGTATGGCTACACCTTC. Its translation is CALRGASGYGYTF.

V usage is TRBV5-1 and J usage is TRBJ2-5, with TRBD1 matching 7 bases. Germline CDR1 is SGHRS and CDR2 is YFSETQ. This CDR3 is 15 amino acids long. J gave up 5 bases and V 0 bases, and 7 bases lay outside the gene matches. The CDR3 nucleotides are TGCGCCAGCAGCTTGGTTGAGGGGGCGGTGGAGACCCAGTACTTC. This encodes CASSLVEGAVETQYF.

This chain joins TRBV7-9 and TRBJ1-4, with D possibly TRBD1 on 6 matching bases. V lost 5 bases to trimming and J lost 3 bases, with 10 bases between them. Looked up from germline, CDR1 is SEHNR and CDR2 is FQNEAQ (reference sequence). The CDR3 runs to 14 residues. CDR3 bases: TGTGCCAGCAGCCACAGGGTGCCTAATGAAAAACTGTTTTTT. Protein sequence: CASSHRVPNEKLFF.